This T cell receptor (beta chain) was obtained from a study of CD8 T cells in Susac syndrome. The CDR3 has 17 amino acids. Trimming removed 4 bases from V and 5 bases from J; junction bases left unmatched: 11. Germline loops: CDR1 SGHDT, CDR2 YYEEEE. From blood CD8+ and CD4+ T cells, the TCR beta chain was sequenced. TEMRA cells were FACS-enriched, while CD8+ and CD4+ T cells were negatively isolated. RNA was extracted with the RNeasy kit, and a quantity of about 0.5 to 1 ug was reverse transcribed using random hexamers. MiXCR, applied by TCRdb to the immunoSEQ multiplex PCR reads, yields one record per CDR3 protein. The data show around 220,000 distinct CDR3 sequences, about 90% seen once.

The clonotype comes from a human donor with multiple sclerosis. The V gene is TRBV5-6, the J gene TRBJ2-5; 13 positions agree with TRBD2. The source material was CD8+ T cells from PBMCs. CDR3 sequence: CASSGTTSGRVRETQYF. For the CDR3, the DNA is TGTGCCAGCAGCGGAACTACTAGCGGGAGGGTTCGCGAGACCCAGTACTTC.